These T cell receptor beta chains were read from a single sample in a study of cytomegalovirus exposure and HLA in healthy donors. The assay was immunoSEQ multiplex PCR, and TCRdb's table has in-frame clones only and misses some. This table has some 86,000 clones, under 95% appearing once. Sequencing was performed on PBMCs. The receptors stem from a woman aged 30 to 39 in good health and CMV-seronegative. CDR3s include the opening cysteine and the closing phenylalanine or tryptophan.

j_call	v_call	cdr3_aa
TRBJ1-5	TRBV19	CASSTDSTRGNQPQHF
TRBJ2-6	TRBV19	CASSIAVVRGGRPSGANVLTF
TRBJ1-4	TRBV6-6	CASSFRQGIGKLFF
TRBJ2-3	TRBV19	CAPPLTPSTDTQYF
TRBJ2-1	TRBV5-1	CASSETGTLYNEQFF
TRBJ1-2	TRBV30	CAWSVFGGSYGYTF
TRBJ1-5	TRBV6-1	CASSERNQPQHF
TRBJ2-5	TRBV6-6	CASMPYRGRVAQYF
TRBJ2-5	TRBV15	CATSRGLAGDGETQYF
TRBJ2-7	TRBV7-2	CASSLEAGRFHEQYF
TRBJ1-5	TRBV30	CAWKGQGFQPQHF
TRBJ2-5	TRBV5-1	CASSTGQGPVRETQYF
TRBJ1-2	TRBV9	CASSVARERTGTLGYGYTF